Reported below is one T cell receptor (beta chain). Study processing details: Scientists estimated how many nucleated cells there were by amplifying reference gene primers. TCRdb's table, derived via immunoSEQ multiplex PCR, lists solely in-frame clones and lacks some. D and trimming come from the DNA, and the V and J calls and clone size come from that table. Of about 110,000 clones listed, 70% to 80% were seen once; the top ten hold 20% to 25%. These data originate in a study of blood T cell repertoires in COVID-19. For the study at large: PBMCs, B-cell-depleted T cells, or T cells were the source of the cDNA or gDNA that made up the material.

The CDR3 spans 15 residues. Germline CDR1 is LGHDT and CDR2 is YNNKEL (reference sequence). J was trimmed by 2 bases and V by 2 bases; bases with no gene match: 5. This chain joins TRBV3-1 (or the pseudogene TRBV3-2) and TRBJ1-2; 7 nucleotides agree with TRBD1. The material sequenced was peripheral blood. This receptor was taken from a man between 65 and 80 years old with active or convalescent COVID-19. The CDR3 is CASSQFQTGNYGYTF. CDR3 nucleotides: TGTGCCAGCAGCCAATTCCAGACAGGGAACTATGGCTACACCTTC.